Presented here are 25 T cell receptor beta chains from one specimen sequenced in a study of shared clonotypes between healthy human individuals. The data were produced by immunoSEQ multiplex PCR, yet TCRdb's version contains in-frame clones alone and is incomplete. The sample lists 2 million to 2.5 million clones, 90% to 96% occurring once. Sequences were obtained from naive CD4+ T cells sorted from blood. As for subset: CD45RA+ positively selected. The receptors originated from a man younger than 30 in good health.

V and J are TRBV5-1 and TRBJ2-5, with 9 nucleotides matching TRBD1. Unmatched junction bases numbered 9, after V lost 4 bases and J lost 5 bases. The CDR3 is made up of 15 amino acids. CDR1 and CDR2 (germline): SGHRS, YFSETQ. CDR3 in DNA: TGCGCCAGCAGCGGCACAGGGGGCTCGGGGGAGACCCAGTACTTC. Its protein is CASSGTGGSGETQYF.

The rearrangement joins TRBV7-9 to TRBJ1-1, with D unclear. Germline CDR1 and CDR2: SEHNR and FQNEAQ (reference sequence). The CDR3 totals 14 residues. Between the trimmed V and J ends, which lost 5 bases and 0 bases, there was a span of 10 bases. The CDR3 coding sequence is TGTGCCAGCAGCCGAGAAGGGATGAACACTGAAGCTTTCTTT. It translates to CASSREGMNTEAFF.

The chain carries TRBV7-8 and TRBJ2-7, with 8 bases aligning to TRBD1. The CDR3 length is 15 residues. From germline, CDR1 is SGHVS and CDR2 FQNEAQ. Trimming removed 5 bases from V and 3 bases from J; junction bases left unmatched: 9. CDR3 protein: CASSNRQGLLYEQYF. Written as DNA, the CDR3 is TGTGCCAGCAGCAACCGACAGGGGCTACTCTACGAGCAGTACTTC.

This chain joins TRBV6-1 and TRBJ2-7, with 9 bases matching TRBD2. Looked up from germline, CDR1 is MNHNS and CDR2 is SASEGT. The CDR3 is made up of 15 amino acids. V was clipped by 0 bases and J by 9 bases; unmatched bases: 9. The CDR3 bases are TGTGCCAGCAGTGAAGCCAAACTAGCGGGCTTGTCGCAGTACTTC. It yields the protein CASSEAKLAGLSQYF.

The chain employs TRBV10-3 and TRBJ1-1; D ambiguous. The germline V gene encodes CDR1 ENHRY and CDR2 SYGVKD. The CDR3 is made up of 12 amino acids. V was cut by 7 bases and J by 2 bases, with 8 bases left in between. CDR3 DNA sequence: TGTGCCATCAAAGGGCCTAACACTGAAGCTTTCTTT. This encodes CAIKGPNTEAFF.

The chain links TRBV28 to TRBJ2-1, with 7 positions matching TRBD2. Germline trimming cut 4 bases from V and 7 bases from J; bases unmatched to any gene: 10. The germline V gene encodes CDR1 MDHEN and CDR2 SYDVKM. This CDR3 contains 15 residues. The CDR3 nucleotides read TGTGCCAGCAGTTCCGGCGGGGGTAGGTGGAATGAGCAGTTCTTC. Its protein product is CASSSGGGRWNEQFF.

This sequence joins TRBV6-6 and TRBJ1-1, with 7 bases aligning to TRBD1. The CDR3 contains 15 residues. V lost 5 bases, J lost 3 bases, and 9 bases stayed unmatched. Per germline, CDR1 MNHNY and CDR2 SVGAGI (reference sequence). CDR3 in DNA: TGTGCCAGCAGTCCGGTACAGGGGCCCTACACTGAAGCTTTCTTT. It is translated as CASSPVQGPYTEAFF.

CDR3 sequence (DNA): TGTGCCAGCAGCTTTCCCCAGAAAGAGACCCAGTACTTC. This gives the protein CASSFPQKETQYF. The chain has TRBV13 and TRBJ2-5; D not certain. The length of the CDR3 is 13 residues. The germline V gene has CDR1 PRHDT and CDR2 FYEKMQ (reference sequence). V dropped 3 bases and J dropped 3 bases, with 8 bases sitting between them.

The chain carries TRBV30 and TRBJ2-2, with 12 bases identical to TRBD2. This CDR3 spans 15 amino acids. Germline CDR1 and CDR2: GTSNPN and SVGIG (reference sequence). Trimming at V came to 5 bases and at J to 1 base, leaving 2 bases not matched to a gene. The CDR3: CAWQLAGGNTGELFF. In nucleotides, the CDR3 is TGTGCCTGGCAACTAGCGGGGGGGAACACCGGGGAGCTGTTTTTT.

This clone was counted between two and nine times. CDR3 protein: CASSQVGLSNQPQHF. CDR3 nucleotide sequence: TGCGCCAGCAGCCAAGTGGGTTTGAGCAATCAGCCCCAGCATTTT. This rearrangement joins TRBV4-1 to TRBJ1-5; unclear D gene. The CDR3 has 15 residues. The V and J ends lost 1 base and 1 base respectively, with 8 bases between them. Germline lookup yields CDR1 MGHRA and CDR2 YSYEKL.

This rearrangement joins TRBV19 to TRBJ1-6; D remains ambiguous. This CDR3 contains 14 residues. Germline values: CDR1 LNHDA, CDR2 SQIVND (reference sequence). Deletions cut 5 bases from V and 5 bases from J, with 10 bases between. The CDR3 here is CASSFGANNSPLHF. CDR3 coding DNA: TGTGCCAGTAGTTTCGGAGCGAATAATTCACCCCTCCACTTT. Full variable domain (missing parts from reference TRBV19 and TRBJ1-6): DGGITQSPKYLFRKEGQNVTLSCEQNLNHDAMYWYRQDPGQGLRLIYYSQIVNDFQKGDIAEGYSVSREKKESFPLTVTSAQKNPTAFYLCASSFGANNSPLHFGNGTRLTVT.

The chain recombines TRBV2 with TRBJ1-6, with TRBD1 as a possible D gene (5 bases). The CDR3 consists of 12 residues. V was trimmed by 7 bases and J by 7 bases, leaving 8 bases between them. Germline CDR1 is SNHLY and CDR2 is FYNNEI. The CDR3: CASNGGNSPLHF. The CDR3 DNA sequence: TGTGCCAGCAATGGGGGGAATTCACCCCTCCACTTT.

V gene TRBV6-1 combines with J gene TRBJ1-6, with D perhaps TRBD1 (5 bases). Trimming took off 6 bases at V and 4 bases at J, with 13 bases between the two ends. The germline CDR1 and CDR2 sequences are MNHNS and SASEGT. This CDR3 contains 15 residues. The CDR3 region is CASSRDGLYNSPLHF. CDR3 DNA sequence: TGTGCCAGCAGCCGGGACGGATTATATAATTCACCCCTCCACTTT.

V usage is TRBV6-5 and J usage is TRBJ1-1, with D possibly TRBD1 on 6 matching bases. This CDR3 is built from 15 residues. V was trimmed by 0 bases and J by 5 bases, leaving 13 bases between them. Germline CDR1 MNHEY, CDR2 SVGAGI. The CDR3 nucleotides read TGTGCCAGCAGTTACTCCAGGAGGGGGGTAACTGAAGCTTTCTTT. Its protein product is CASSYSRRGVTEAFF.

The rearrangement links TRBV15 to TRBJ1-5; D ambiguous. Germline CDR1 is LNHNV and CDR2 is YYDKDF (reference sequence). CDR3 length equals 15 residues. Trimming shortened V by 0 bases and J by 0 bases, and 6 bases separated the two germline ends. The chain's CDR3 is CATSRDRISNQPQHF. DNA for the CDR3: TGTGCCACCAGCAGAGATCGCATTAGCAATCAGCCCCAGCATTTT.

The rearrangement uses TRBV10-3 and TRBJ2-5, with 7 bases identical to TRBD2. The junction had 9 bases not matched to a gene; V was cut back by 3 bases and J by 5 bases. Germline V lookup: CDR1 ENHRY, CDR2 SYGVKD. The CDR3 is 15 amino acids. This chain's CDR3 is CAISDRRGIGETQYF. Written as DNA, the CDR3 is TGTGCCATCAGTGATCGGCGGGGGATTGGGGAGACCCAGTACTTC.

The chain joins TRBV30 to TRBJ2-7, with a possible D match to TRBD1 (6 bases). V was clipped by 2 bases and J by 5 bases, with 13 bases between them. Germline values: CDR1 GTSNPN, CDR2 SVGIG (reference sequence). This CDR3 spans 13 amino acids. The CDR3 loop is CAWSQTGRDEQYF. The CDR3 DNA reads as TGTGCCTGGAGTCAAACAGGGAGAGACGAGCAGTACTTC.

Notes on this clone: This sample includes further DNA sequences coding for the same CDR3. In DNA, the CDR3 is TGTGCCATCAGAGATGGGGGGGACTATGGCTACACCTTC. Translating it yields CAIRDGGDYGYTF. The rearrangement uses TRBV10-3 and TRBJ1-2, with D perhaps TRBD1 (5 bases). This CDR3 is built from 13 residues. The V and J ends lost 6 bases and 3 bases respectively, with 11 bases between them. Germline assignment: CDR1 ENHRY and CDR2 SYGVKD.

The CDR3 DNA reads TGTGCCAGCAGTTACAACAGGGACCTCGGCGAGCAGTACTTC. Translated: CASSYNRDLGEQYF. This sequence joins TRBV6-5 and TRBJ2-7, with D possibly matching TRBD1 (6 bases). V was pared by 2 bases and J by 6 bases, with 14 bases between. Germline V gene data show CDR1 as MNHEY and CDR2 as SVGAGI. This CDR3 has 14 residues.

This sequence joins TRBV13 and TRBJ1-2; unclear D gene. With 5 bases removed from V and 4 bases from J, the gap between germline ends came to 11 bases. In germline, CDR1 is PRHDT, CDR2 FYEKMQ (reference sequence). The CDR3 length is 13 residues. The CDR3 spells CASSADKLYGYTF. The CDR3 DNA reads as TGTGCCAGCAGCGCAGACAAGCTCTATGGCTACACCTTC.

V and J are TRBV19 and TRBJ1-1; no reliable D call. Trimming shortened V by 5 bases and J by 1 base, and 14 bases separated the two germline ends. This CDR3 comprises 15 residues. Germline CDR1 and CDR2: LNHDA and SQIVND (reference sequence). The CDR3 DNA sequence: TGTGCCAGTAGTGCGTGGCGACGGTCGAACACTGAAGCTTTCTTT. Its protein product is CASSAWRRSNTEAFF.

The chain joins TRBV4-3 to TRBJ2-3; D is perhaps TRBD1 (5 bases). The length of the CDR3 is 17 residues. V lost 0 bases and J 0 bases, leaving 13 bases between the germline ends. CDR1 is LGHNA and CDR2 is YSLEER in the germline V gene. The CDR3 sequence: CASSQDWGQTSTDTQYF. In DNA form, the CDR3 reads TGCGCCAGCAGCCAAGATTGGGGCCAAACTAGCACAGATACGCAGTATTTT.

The V and J genes are TRBV6-5 and TRBJ2-5; no definite D call. The CDR3 has 13 amino acids. V was cut by 3 bases and J by 2 bases, with 7 bases left in between. Germline CDR1 reads MNHEY; CDR2 reads SVGAGI. The CDR3 loop reads CASSYHVQETQYF. The CDR3 bases are TGTGCCAGCAGTTATCACGTACAAGAGACCCAGTACTTC.

CDR3 amino acids: CASSAEGGGTEAFF. DNA of the CDR3: TGTGCCAGCAGTGCCGAGGGCGGGGGGACTGAAGCTTTCTTT. The gene calls are TRBV6-1 and TRBJ1-1; possibly TRBD1 for D (5 bases). Trimming cost V 4 bases and J 5 bases, with 14 bases left between them. CDR1 MNHNS and CDR2 SASEGT come from the germline V gene. The CDR3 consists of 14 residues.

CDR3 in DNA: TGTGCCAGCAGTGGGCAGGGGGAGGGCACAGATACGCAGTATTTT. Translation: CASSGQGEGTDTQYF. This chain joins TRBV2 and TRBJ2-3, with TRBD1 as a possible D gene (7 bases). Trimming removed 4 bases at V and 1 base at J, with 12 bases between. The CDR3 has 15 residues. CDR1 and CDR2 (germline): SNHLY, FYNNEI. The full variable domain, in which reference TRBV2 and TRBJ2-3 provide the parts outside the CDR3, is EPEVTQTPSHQVTQMGQEVILRCVPISNHLYFYWYRQILGQKVEFLVSFYNNEISEKSEIFDDQFSVERPDGSNFTLKIRSTKLEDSAMYFCASSGQGEGTDTQYFGPGTRLTVL.